The 3 T cell receptor beta chains below all came from one sample that was sequenced in a study of T cell changes during pregnancy in multiple sclerosis. Libraries were prepared by immunoSEQ multiplex PCR; TCRdb keeps only in-frame clonotypes and omits some of them. In the table there are about 92,000 clones, about 94% of which are singletons. The sequencing here drew on peripheral blood, taken in the third trimester of pregnancy. Every receptor here comes from a female donor with multiple sclerosis, enrolled in a pregnancy study.

This chain links TRBV28 with TRBJ2-3; 9 bases match TRBD1. The CDR3 extends over 20 amino acids. Germline V gives CDR1 MDHEN, CDR2 SYDVKM. V shed 2 bases and J 2 bases; nucleotides not matched to a gene: 17. The CDR3 DNA follows: TGTGCCAGCAGTTTAGACTTCACTACGGACAGGGGCCATCTCACAGATACGCAGTATTTT. It specifies CASSLDFTTDRGHLTDTQYF. Using reference TRBV28 and TRBJ2-3 for the parts outside the CDR3, the full variable domain is DVKVTQSSRYLVKRTGEKVFLECVQDMDHENMFWYRQDPGLGLRLIYFSYDVKMKEKGDIPEGYSVSREKKERFSLILESASTNQTSMYLCASSLDFTTDRGHLTDTQYFGPGTRLTVL.

The gene calls are TRBV7-9 and TRBJ2-2, with TRBD1 identical over 7 bases. In germline, CDR1 is SEHNR, CDR2 FQNEAQ (reference sequence). The V gene end was trimmed by 4 bases and the J gene end by 7 bases; junction bases not matched to a gene: 0. The CDR3 is 12 amino acids. Here the CDR3 reads CASSSGGGELFF. Written as DNA, the CDR3 is TGTGCCAGCAGCTCAGGGGGCGGGGAGCTGTTTTTT.

This chain joins TRBV15 and TRBJ1-4; 9 nucleotides line up with TRBD1. The CDR3 sequence is 15 residues long. V shed 1 base and J 5 bases; nucleotides not matched to a gene: 2. Germline V CDR1 and CDR2: LNHNV, YYDKDF (reference sequence). The CDR3 loop reads CATSRVGTGNEKLFF. CDR3 bases: TGTGCCACCAGCAGAGTTGGGACAGGGAATGAAAAACTGTTTTTT.